The TCR beta chain under discussion was sequenced for a study of T cells in Graves' hyperthyroidism and ophthalmopathy. Study background: Peripheral blood was acquired at first diagnosis, ahead of any therapy whatsoever.

Amplification targeted TCR beta CDR3 regions from RNA transcripts. With the HTBI primer set, the TCR CDR3 went through a first round of RT-PCR. TCRdb called the multiplex PCR reads again in MiXCR, with one record for every CDR3 protein. The repertoire includes around 530,000 distinct CDR3 sequences, 17% of them detected once, and 17% sits in the top ten. Trimming removed 0 bases at V and 5 bases at J, with 16 bases between. There are 16 residues in the CDR3. The germline CDR1 and CDR2 sequences are MNHEY and SMNVEV (reference sequence). Study-level results: Blood samples included most of the expanded thyroid clonotypes exceeding 0.001. Before onset, by a median of around six months, the model predicted ophthalmopathy.

This clonotype was counted ten times or more. Its cognate antigen is unknown. The sample taken for sequencing was blood. The chain is built from TRBV27 and TRBJ1-2; TRBD1 is a possible D gene (6 bases). The sequence was collected from a woman between 18 and 29 years old with Graves' ophthalmopathy. CDR3 sequence reads: CASSLSSGASVYGYTF. The CDR3 nucleotides read TGTGCCAGCAGTTTATCGTCGGGGGCGTCAGTATATGGCTACACCTTC.